Below are 10 T cell receptor beta chains sequenced from a single sample in a study of blood T cell repertoires in COVID-19. Measured with immunoSEQ multiplex PCR; TCRdb has only the in-frame clones, and not every one. This sample has roughly 70,000 clones, with 73% found just once. Material for sequencing was peripheral blood. These receptors were taken from a man between 60 and 75 years old with acute or convalescent COVID-19.

V and J are TRBV23-1 and TRBJ1-4; 7 nucleotides align to TRBD1. TRBV23-1 is an ORF; its function is uncertain. The CDR3 length is 16 residues. Trimming took 2 bases from V and 5 from J; bases not matched to a gene: 8. CDR3 DNA: TGCGCCAGCAGTCAAATCCGGACAGGAAAAAATGAAAAACTGTTTTTT. It encodes CASSQIRTGKNEKLFF.

This chain joins TRBV9 and TRBJ1-3; D remains unclear. Between the trimmed V and J ends, which lost 3 bases and 0 bases, there was a span of 13 bases. The CDR3 runs 16 residues. Per germline, CDR1 SGDLS and CDR2 YYNGEE. CDR3 coding DNA: TGTGCCAGCAGCGCCCTTTCAGAGGCCTCTGGAAACACCATATATTTT. This translates into CASSALSEASGNTIYF.

V is TRBV2 and J is TRBJ1-2; D gene unclear. V was shortened by 2 bases and J by 7 bases, with 8 bases between the two germline ends. The CDR3 runs 12 residues. CDR1 and CDR2 (germline): SNHLY, FYNNEI. This chain's CDR3 is CASSEWQAGYTF. The CDR3 nucleotides read TGTGCCAGCAGTGAATGGCAGGCTGGCTACACCTTC.

This clone appeared a few times. V usage is TRBV6-6 and J usage is TRBJ2-5; TRBD1 aligns across 8 bases. The CDR3 covers 15 residues. The V segment lost 2 bases and the J segment 4 bases; nucleotides outside the gene matches: 6. Germline CDR1 is MNHNY and CDR2 is SVGAGI (reference sequence). The CDR3 reads CASSYGARGRETQYF. CDR3 sequence (DNA): TGTGCCAGCAGTTACGGAGCCAGGGGGCGAGAGACCCAGTACTTC.

This chain joins TRBV14 and TRBJ2-1; 8 nucleotides agree with TRBD2. This CDR3 is built from 16 residues. The germline CDR1 and CDR2 sequences are SGHDN and FVKESK. J gave up 2 bases and V 3 bases, and 6 bases lay outside the gene matches. The CDR3, as DNA: TGTGCCAGCAGCCAGCTGGGTAGCGGGGCCTACAATGAGCAGTTCTTC. This sequence encodes CASSQLGSGAYNEQFF.

The chain has TRBV2 and TRBJ2-1, with a weak D call TRBD1 (5 bases). Germline V lookup: CDR1 SNHLY, CDR2 FYNNEI. Trimming cost V 5 bases and J 7 bases, with 15 bases left between them. The length of the CDR3 is 14 residues. The CDR3 sequence: CASSQDQGSNEQFF. As DNA, the CDR3 is TGTGCCAGCAGTCAGGACCAGGGCTCGAATGAGCAGTTCTTC.

Many counts were recorded for this clone. The chain employs TRBV6-1 and TRBJ2-5, with TRBD2 identical over 12 bases. V lost 4 bases to trimming and J lost 1 base; unmatched junction nucleotides: 4. Germline CDR1 and CDR2: MNHNS and SASEGT. The CDR3 totals 16 residues. DNA for the CDR3: TGTGCCAGCAGTGGAACTAGCGGGGGGACCCAAGAGACCCAGTACTTC. This sequence encodes CASSGTSGGTQETQYF.

This chain uses TRBV7-2 with TRBJ2-5, with 9 bases aligning to TRBD2. This CDR3 contains 15 residues. Germline trimming cut 2 bases from V and 1 base from J; bases unmatched to any gene: 2. CDR1 is SGHTA and CDR2 is FQGNSA in the germline V gene. As DNA, the CDR3 is TGTGCCAGCAGCTTACTGGGACTAGCCCAAGAGACCCAGTACTTC. Translating it yields CASSLLGLAQETQYF. Variable domain in full (rest from reference TRBV7-2 and TRBJ2-5): GAGVSQSPSNKVTEKGKDVELRCDPISGHTALYWYRQSLGQGLEFLIYFQGNSAPDKSGLPSDRFSAERTGGSVSTLTIQRTQQEDSAVYLCASSLLGLAQETQYFGPGTRLLVL.

The chain carries TRBV3-1 (or the pseudogene TRBV3-2) and TRBJ1-5, with a weak D call TRBD1 (5 bases). The CDR3 covers 14 residues. V was clipped by 4 bases and J by 4 bases, with 11 bases between them. CDR1 is LGHDT and CDR2 is YNNKEL in the germline V gene (reference sequence). The CDR3, as DNA: TGTGCCAGCAGCCTTGGACAAGCAAATCAGCCCCAGCATTTT. Protein: CASSLGQANQPQHF.

The chain links TRBV19 to TRBJ1-5; D not resolved. This CDR3 comprises 15 residues. The germline V and J ends were trimmed by 6 bases and 1 base, with 13 bases remaining between them. Germline assignment: CDR1 LNHDA and CDR2 SQIVND (reference sequence). CDR3 coding DNA: TGTGCCAGTAGGATACAATCGGGAAGCAATCAGCCCCAGCATTTT. It codes for CASRIQSGSNQPQHF.